One sample yielded the 9 T cell receptor beta chains listed below, sequenced in a study of cytomegalovirus exposure and HLA in healthy donors. The method was immunoSEQ multiplex PCR; TCRdb's version includes in-frame clones alone and lacks a portion of them. The table lists about 250,000 clones, roughly 87% of them singletons. Specimen: PBMCs. The receptors stem from a man between 18 and 29 years old in good health and CMV-seropositive.

This chain joins TRBV4-2 and TRBJ1-2; 7 nucleotides agree with TRBD1. Per the germline V gene, CDR1 is LGHNA and CDR2 is YNFKEQ. CDR3 size: 16 residues. Trimming removed 4 bases from V and 3 bases from J; junction bases left unmatched: 11. CDR3 sequence: CASSPFGTAGDYGYTF. DNA of the CDR3: TGTGCCAGCAGCCCATTCGGGACAGCGGGGGACTATGGCTACACCTTC.

This rearrangement joins TRBV29-1 to TRBJ1-1; D might be TRBD1 (5 bases). The CDR3 covers 13 residues. Trimming removed 7 bases from V and 4 bases from J, with 16 bases in between. The V gene's germline CDR1 is SQVTM and CDR2 ANQGSEA. The CDR3 loop is CSAPVGEGTEAFF. The CDR3 DNA is TGCAGCGCCCCTGTGGGGGAGGGCACTGAAGCTTTCTTT.

CDR3 loop: CASSYDGRAGTGELFF. The CDR3 bases are TGTGCCAGCAGTTACGATGGCAGGGCGGGAACCGGGGAGCTGTTTTTT. The rearrangement links TRBV6-6 to TRBJ2-2, with D possibly being TRBD2 (6 bases). Trimming left V 2 bases short and J 5 bases short, with 15 bases between. The CDR3 is made up of 16 amino acids. The germline V gene has CDR1 MNHNY and CDR2 SVGAGI (reference sequence).

V gene TRBV18 combines with J gene TRBJ1-2; possibly TRBD1 for D (5 bases). V was clipped by 3 bases and J by 8 bases, with 16 bases between them. The CDR3 contains 14 residues. Germline CDR1 reads KGHSH; CDR2 reads LQKENI. CDR3 loop: CASSPSSRVGGYTF. The CDR3 region has the DNA TGTGCCAGCTCACCGTCATCCAGGGTTGGAGGCTACACCTTC.

This rearrangement joins TRBV5-4 to TRBJ2-7; 7 bases fit TRBD1. Looked up from germline, CDR1 is SGHNT and CDR2 is YYREEE (reference sequence). The CDR3 has 14 amino acids. The J segment lost 3 bases and the V segment lost 0 bases, leaving 3 bases of the junction unmatched. The CDR3 loop reads CASSLGGQNYEQYF. The CDR3 bases are TGTGCCAGCAGCTTGGGGGGACAGAACTACGAGCAGTACTTC.

This sequence joins TRBV6-1 and TRBJ2-1, with TRBD2 as a possible D gene (6 bases). Per the germline V gene, CDR1 is MNHNS and CDR2 is SASEGT. The CDR3 covers 16 residues. Trimming removed 2 bases from V and 2 bases from J, with 13 bases in between. The CDR3 sequence is CASSENLAAAYNEQFF. DNA of the CDR3: TGTGCCAGCAGTGAAAATTTAGCGGCAGCCTACAATGAGCAGTTCTTC.

This clone was seen a single time. One junction end disagrees with the germline gene, perhaps due to a read error. Other DNA variants within this sample encode the same CDR3. V is TRBV6-1 and J is TRBJ2-1; 14 positions agree with TRBD2. The germline CDR1 and CDR2 sequences are MNHNS and SASEGT. This CDR3 is built from 13 residues. The CDR3 loop is CASSGLAGGGQFF. As DNA, the CDR3 is TGTGCTAGCAGTGGACTAGCGGGGGGCGGGCAGTTCTTC.

This sequence joins TRBV5-1 and TRBJ1-1; D ambiguous. Trimming took off 1 base at V and 4 bases at J, with 11 bases between the two ends. CDR3 length: 14 residues. Germline CDR1 and CDR2: SGHRS and YFSETQ. DNA of the CDR3: TGCGCCAGCAGCTTGCCAGGACCAGGCACTGAAGCTTTCTTT. Amino acids: CASSLPGPGTEAFF.

This clone was counted once. The chain uses TRBV7-2 and TRBJ2-7, with TRBD2 as a possible D gene (6 bases). The germline CDR1 and CDR2 sequences are SGHTA and FQGNSA. V was shortened by 1 base and J by 5 bases, with 12 bases between the two germline ends. CDR3 length: 14 amino acids. The CDR3 DNA sequence: TGTGCCAGCAGCTTAGGCTTCGGGGGAGACGAGCAGTACTTC. Its translation: CASSLGFGGDEQYF.